The T cell receptor beta chain described here comes from a study of low-dose radiotherapy and immunotherapy resistance in tumors. In the study overall: A dose of 1 Gy per fraction every two weeks went to Cohort 2, totaling 13 Gy over 26 weeks. Every two weeks patients got nivolumab 240 mg flat dose, plus ipilimumab 1 mg/kg every six weeks, intravenously.

The V end was cut by 1 base, the J end by 9 bases, with 8 bases between. The length of the CDR3 is 11 residues. CDR1 SGHRS and CDR2 YFSETQ come from the germline V gene. Time point meaning: before trial treatment. The therapy administered to donors comprised nivolumab, ipilimumab, aspirin, low-dose cyclophosphamide and low-dose radiotherapy. TRAV- and TRBV-specific primers, spanning alpha and beta chains, primed first-strand cDNA. It was with a constant-region primer and a V-primer adapter that TCRs were amplified over around 18 PCR cycles. MiXCR was run by TCRdb on the reads, yielding one entry per CDR3 protein. The sample lists around 36,000 distinct CDR3 sequences; around 30% were seen once.

The chain couples TRBV5-1 to TRBJ2-7; D may be TRBD1 (5 bases). The source of this sequence is a male donor with gallbladder cancer. The sample consisted of PBMCs, taken before treatment. The CDR3 spells CASSLSGSQYF. The DNA of the CDR3 is TGCGCCAGCAGCTTGTCAGGGTCGCAGTACTTC.